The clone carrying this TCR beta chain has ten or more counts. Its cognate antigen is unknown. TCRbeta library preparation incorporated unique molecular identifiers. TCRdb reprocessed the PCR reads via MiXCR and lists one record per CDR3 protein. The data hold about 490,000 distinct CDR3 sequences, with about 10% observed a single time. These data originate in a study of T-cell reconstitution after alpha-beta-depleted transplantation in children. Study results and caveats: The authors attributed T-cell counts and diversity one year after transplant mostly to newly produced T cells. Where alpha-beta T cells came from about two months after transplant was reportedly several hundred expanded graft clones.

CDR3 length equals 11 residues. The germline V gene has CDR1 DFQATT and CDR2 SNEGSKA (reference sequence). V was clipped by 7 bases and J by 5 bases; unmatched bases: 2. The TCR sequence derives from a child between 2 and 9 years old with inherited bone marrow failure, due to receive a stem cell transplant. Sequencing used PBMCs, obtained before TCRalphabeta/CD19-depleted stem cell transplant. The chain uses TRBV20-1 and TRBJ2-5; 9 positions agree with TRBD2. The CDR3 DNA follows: TGCAGTGATGGACTAGCGGAGACCCAGTACTTC. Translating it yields CSDGLAETQYF.